The clone carrying this TCR beta chain was seen only a few times. The table came from immunoSEQ multiplex PCR; TCRdb's copy has only in-frame clones and leaves some out. The sample yields 150,000 to 200,000 clones, over 80% seen once. This record belongs to a study of blood T cell repertoires in COVID-19. V shed 5 bases, J shed 9 bases, and the junction held 13 bases outside the gene matches. The germline gives CDR1 SEHNR, CDR2 FQNEAQ (reference sequence). This CDR3 has 15 amino acids. This clonotype originated in a woman of 80 years or more with active or convalescent COVID-19. The sample comprised peripheral blood. V usage is TRBV7-9 and J usage is TRBJ1-5; 7 nucleotides match TRBD1. The CDR3 nucleotides are TGTGCCAGCAGCGAAGCGACAGGGCTCGCGACGCCCCAGCATTTT. Encoded protein: CASSEATGLATPQHF.